A single T cell receptor beta chain is shown here with its context. Generated by immunoSEQ multiplex PCR, the TCRdb table keeps only in-frame clones and is missing some. The sample has about 660,000 clones, 85% to 90% seen once; the top ten hold around 0.01%. This specimen belongs to a study of shared T cell receptors in the human thymus. CDR3 length: 13 amino acids. From germline, CDR1 is SGHNT and CDR2 YENEEA. V shed 6 bases, J shed 6 bases, and the junction held 4 bases outside the gene matches. The same specimen was also included in a second study, on human thymus T cells. Turning to that study: Thymic samples were excised during corrective heart operations.

The sequencing input was thymocytes. This TCR was recovered from a boy in the first two years of life with a congenital heart defect. V is TRBV11-3 and J is TRBJ2-2; 7 bases fit TRBD2. This CDR3 reads CASRATSAGELFF. The CDR3, as DNA: TGTGCCAGCAGGGCTACTAGCGCCGGGGAGCTGTTTTTT.